This T cell receptor (beta chain) was sequenced for a study of cytotoxic CD8 clonotypes in ibrutinib-treated CLL. Across the whole study: Samples had a mean of around 250,000 productive templates and roughly 99,000 productive rearrangements.

Only in-frame clones appear in the TCRdb table, and some are missing; sequencing was by immunoSEQ multiplex PCR. The table lists 250,000 to 350,000 clones, more than 70% of them singletons. Findings and limits, study-wide: Patients showed higher baseline clonality than age-matched healthy donors, and it tracked circulating CD8+ T-cell counts. The study found clonality rose at ibrutinib response, then fell toward baseline at progression. A difference in sampling times existed between sustained-remission and progressing patients.

In the case of this clone: Its antigen is unidentified.

The specimen comprised PBMCs, sampled at disease progression, from a patient treated with ibrutinib. The TCR originated in a human donor with chronic lymphocytic leukemia.

CDR3 DNA: TGTGCCAGCAGTGAATTGGCAGATACGCAGTATTTT. It encodes CASSELADTQYF. This sequence joins TRBV25-1 and TRBJ2-3; D ambiguous. Germline-derived CDR1 and CDR2 are MGHDK and SYGVNS. This CDR3 comprises 12 residues. The V and J ends lost 1 base and 4 bases respectively, with 3 bases between them.